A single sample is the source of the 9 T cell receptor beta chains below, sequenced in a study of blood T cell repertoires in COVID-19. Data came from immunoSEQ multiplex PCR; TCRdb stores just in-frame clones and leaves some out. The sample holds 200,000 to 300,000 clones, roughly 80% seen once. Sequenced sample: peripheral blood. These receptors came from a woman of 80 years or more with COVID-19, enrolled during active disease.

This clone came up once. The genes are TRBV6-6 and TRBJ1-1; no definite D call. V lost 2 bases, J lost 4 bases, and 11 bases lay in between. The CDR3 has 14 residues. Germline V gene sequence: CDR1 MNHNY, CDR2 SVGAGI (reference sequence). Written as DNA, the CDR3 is TGTGCCAGCAGTTACGCGGCAGTAGGCACTGAAGCTTTCTTT. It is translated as CASSYAAVGTEAFF.

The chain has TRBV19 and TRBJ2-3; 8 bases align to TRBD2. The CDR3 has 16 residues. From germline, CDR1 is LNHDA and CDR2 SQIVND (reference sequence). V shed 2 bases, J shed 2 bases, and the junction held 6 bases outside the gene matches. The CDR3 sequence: CASSISGAGVTDTQYF. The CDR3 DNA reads TGTGCCAGTAGTATATCGGGAGCGGGGGTCACAGATACGCAGTATTTT.

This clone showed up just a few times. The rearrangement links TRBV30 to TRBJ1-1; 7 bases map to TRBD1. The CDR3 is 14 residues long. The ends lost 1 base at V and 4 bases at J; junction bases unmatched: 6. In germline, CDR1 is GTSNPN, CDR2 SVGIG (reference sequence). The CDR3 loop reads CAWSGDSVGTEAFF. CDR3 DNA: TGTGCCTGGAGTGGGGACAGTGTGGGCACTGAAGCTTTCTTT.

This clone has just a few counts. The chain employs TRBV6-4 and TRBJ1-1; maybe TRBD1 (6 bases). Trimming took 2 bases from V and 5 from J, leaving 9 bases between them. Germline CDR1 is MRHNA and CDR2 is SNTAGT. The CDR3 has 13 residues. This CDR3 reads CASSDNRETEAFF. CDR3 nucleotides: TGTGCCAGCAGTGACAACAGGGAGACTGAAGCTTTCTTT.

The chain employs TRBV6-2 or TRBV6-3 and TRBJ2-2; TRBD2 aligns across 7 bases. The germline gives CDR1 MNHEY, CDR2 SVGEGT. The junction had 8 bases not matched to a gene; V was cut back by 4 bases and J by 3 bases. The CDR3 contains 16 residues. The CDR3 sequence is CASSSPRGLYTGELFF. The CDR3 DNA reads TGTGCCAGCAGTTCCCCCCGGGGACTATACACCGGGGAGCTGTTTTTT.

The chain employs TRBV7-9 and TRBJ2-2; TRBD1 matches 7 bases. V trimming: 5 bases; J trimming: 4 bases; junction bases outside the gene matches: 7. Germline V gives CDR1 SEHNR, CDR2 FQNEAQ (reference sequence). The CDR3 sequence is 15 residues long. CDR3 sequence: CASSQHRGGTGELFF. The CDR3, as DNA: TGTGCCAGCAGCCAGCACAGGGGTGGCACCGGGGAGCTGTTTTTT.

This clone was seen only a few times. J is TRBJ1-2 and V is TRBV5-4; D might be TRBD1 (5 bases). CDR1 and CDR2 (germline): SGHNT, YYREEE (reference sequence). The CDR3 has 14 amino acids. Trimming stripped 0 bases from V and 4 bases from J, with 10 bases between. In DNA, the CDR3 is TGTGCCAGCAGCTTGGAGGGGATCCGCTATGGCTACACCTTC. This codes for CASSLEGIRYGYTF.

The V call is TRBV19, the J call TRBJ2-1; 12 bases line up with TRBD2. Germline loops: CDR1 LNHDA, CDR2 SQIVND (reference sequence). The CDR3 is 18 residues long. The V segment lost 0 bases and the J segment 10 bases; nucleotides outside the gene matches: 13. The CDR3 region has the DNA TGTGCCAGTAGTATAGAGTGGCTAGCGGGAGGGCAAGCCCGAGAGCAGTTCTTC. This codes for CASSIEWLAGGQAREQFF.

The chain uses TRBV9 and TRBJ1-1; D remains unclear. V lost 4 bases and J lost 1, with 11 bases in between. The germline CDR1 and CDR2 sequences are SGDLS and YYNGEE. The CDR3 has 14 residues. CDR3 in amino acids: CASSFRLSNTEAFF. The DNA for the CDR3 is TGTGCCAGCAGCTTTCGACTGTCGAACACTGAAGCTTTCTTT.